This section outlines one T cell receptor (beta chain) sequence together with its context. V shed 0 bases and J shed 5 bases, with 13 bases lying between them. Per the germline V gene, CDR1 is SGHAT and CDR2 is FQNNGV. This CDR3 contains 16 residues. Authors' methods: Nucleated cell number was recorded as an estimate derived from reference gene primer amplification. Assay: immunoSEQ multiplex PCR; the TCRdb copy retains only in-frame clones and omits some. V and J calls and clone size come straight from that table; D and trimming were deduced from the DNA. The table has some 340,000 clones, more than 85% seen once. The data originate from a study of blood T cell repertoires in COVID-19. About the study: Samples came from the United States, Italy and Spain, spanning acute and convalescent COVID-19.

Each participant's cohort was designated according to participant-reported clinical history. All exposed participants met a person with COVID-19 within 2 weeks before entering the study. Sequences were obtained from PBMCs or T cells enriched from blood (not recorded which). The receptor's source is a woman in her 30s who had been exposed to COVID-19. J is TRBJ1-4 and V is TRBV11-2, with D uncertain. For the CDR3, the DNA is TGTGCCAGCAGCTTAGATCGGACTTACCTCAATGAAAAACTGTTTTTT. It is translated as CASSLDRTYLNEKLFF.